The clone carrying this T cell receptor (beta chain) has at least ten counts. The antigen is undetermined. Amplified regions were TCR beta CDR3 sequences from RNA transcripts. When the TCR CDR3 underwent first-round RT-PCR, the HTBI primer set was used. MiXCR, applied by TCRdb to the multiplex PCR reads, yields one record per CDR3 protein. Of some 400,000 distinct CDR3 sequences in the sample, about 14% were seen once. This sample was taken from a study of T cells in Graves' hyperthyroidism and ophthalmopathy. Study context: The initial diagnosis was the point when peripheral blood was collected, ahead of any treatment. Whole-study findings and limits: Stable hyperthyroidism and ophthalmopathy were separated using 13 V-J signatures.

In patients aged 18 to 65, hyperthyroidism was newly diagnosed, with duration under 2 months. The CDR3 runs to 16 residues. Per germline, CDR1 SGHVS and CDR2 FQNEAQ. V was pared by 2 bases and J by 4 bases, with 6 bases of the junction left unmatched. V usage is TRBV7-8 and J usage is TRBJ2-2, with TRBD1 matching 8 bases. The receptor's source is a woman aged 55-69 years with Graves' hyperthyroidism. Material: blood. Here the CDR3 reads CASSLRTGLSTGELFF. The DNA of the CDR3 is TGTGCCAGCAGCTTACGGACAGGGTTGTCCACCGGGGAGCTGTTTTTT.